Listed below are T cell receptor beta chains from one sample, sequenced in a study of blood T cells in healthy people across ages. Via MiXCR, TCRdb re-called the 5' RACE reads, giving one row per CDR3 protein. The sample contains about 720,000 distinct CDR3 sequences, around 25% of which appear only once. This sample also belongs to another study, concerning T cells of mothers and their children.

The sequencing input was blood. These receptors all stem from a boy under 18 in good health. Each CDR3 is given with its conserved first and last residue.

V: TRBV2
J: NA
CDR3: CASSRDLVETQYF

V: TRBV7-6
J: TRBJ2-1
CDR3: CASSPAPAGGKMAYNEQFF

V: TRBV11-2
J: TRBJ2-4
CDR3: CASSLAGQGLAKNIQYF

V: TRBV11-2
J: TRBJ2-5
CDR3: CASSLGDRKETQYF

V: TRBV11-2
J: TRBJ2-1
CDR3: CASSFSGEGEFF

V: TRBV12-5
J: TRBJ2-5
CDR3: CASGADSPRRETQYF

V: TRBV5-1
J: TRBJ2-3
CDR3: CASRRQEVGDTQYF

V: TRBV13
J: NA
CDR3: CASSAAGTDYEQYF

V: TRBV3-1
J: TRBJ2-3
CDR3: CASSQDQMLAGVSDTQYF

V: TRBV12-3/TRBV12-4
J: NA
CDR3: CASSFSGQGNYEQYF

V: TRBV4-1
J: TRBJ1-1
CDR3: CASSQEAEDTEAFF

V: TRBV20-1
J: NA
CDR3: CSAINGQGAWNEQFF

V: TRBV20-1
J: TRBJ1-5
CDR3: CSAGGGWGAGQPQHF

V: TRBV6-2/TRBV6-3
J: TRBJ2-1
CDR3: CASSYWSGTYNEQFF

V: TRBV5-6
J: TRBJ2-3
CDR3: CASSWRRQDTQYF

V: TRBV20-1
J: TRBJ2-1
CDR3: CSARDLLARGDEQFF

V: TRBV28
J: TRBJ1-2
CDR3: CASSRNRGQEPNYGYTF

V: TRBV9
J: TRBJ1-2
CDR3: CASSVVLGVERYTF

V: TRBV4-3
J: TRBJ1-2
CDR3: CASSQVRDPAYGYTF

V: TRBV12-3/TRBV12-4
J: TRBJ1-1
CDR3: CASRGFNTEAFF

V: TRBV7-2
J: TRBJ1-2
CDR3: CASSLGGSAELYGYTF

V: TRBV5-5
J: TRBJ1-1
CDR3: CASSPGSGLYTEAFF

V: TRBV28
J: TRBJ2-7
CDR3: CASSFFRQSYEQYF

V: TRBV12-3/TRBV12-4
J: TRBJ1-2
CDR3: CASSRTQTRGYTF

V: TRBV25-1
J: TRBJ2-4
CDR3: CASSEGGTAKNIQYF

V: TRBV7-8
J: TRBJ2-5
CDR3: CASSPAWGEQETQYF

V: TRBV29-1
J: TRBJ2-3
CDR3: CSVYGESTDTQYF

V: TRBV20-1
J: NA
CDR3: CSARDATGGSYEQYF

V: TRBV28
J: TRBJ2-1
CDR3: CASSTGTGNEQFF

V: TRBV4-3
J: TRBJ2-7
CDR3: CASSQDRGAVEQYF

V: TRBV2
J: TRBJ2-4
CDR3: CASQDRGPKNIQYF

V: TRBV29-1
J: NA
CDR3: CSVERDLDEQFF

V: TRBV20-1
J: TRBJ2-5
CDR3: CSAIPRGSYQETQYF

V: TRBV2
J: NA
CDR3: CASSSQREATYNEQFF

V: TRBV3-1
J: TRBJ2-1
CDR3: CASRTLNEQFF

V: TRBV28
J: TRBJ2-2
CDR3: CASSSGGSDTGELFF

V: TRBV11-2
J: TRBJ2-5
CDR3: CASSLTGYPQETQYF

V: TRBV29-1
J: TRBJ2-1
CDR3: CSVEDPSYNEQFF